Given below is one T cell receptor (beta chain) in context. Its specificity is unknown. Treatment: roughly 10-day PBMC culture with coronavirus spike peptide pools or control peptides (ViraFEST assay). For ViraFEST, peptide pools expanded antigen-specific T cells, after which the TCRs were sequenced. Having spent ten to eleven days in culture, CD4+ T cells were then isolated by negative selection. The data stem from a study of vaccination and CD4 T cells after COVID-19. Overall study: Sampling that followed vaccination took place a median approximately 72 days after dose two, within a range of 14 to 241.

Sequencing of DNA taken from cultured CD4+ T cells relied on the Oncomine TCR Beta short-read assay. It was cultured CD4+ T cells from which genomic DNA was extracted. TCRdb re-derived calls from the PCR reads in MiXCR, one entry per CDR3 protein. The sample yields about 9,100 distinct CDR3 sequences, approximately 64% seen once. The CDR3 loop spans 15 amino acids. Trimming pared 1 base from V and 0 bases from J, leaving 7 bases between. CDR1 is SGHAT and CDR2 is FQNNGV in the germline V gene. Here the sequenced sample was cultured CD4+ T cells from blood, taken after SARS-CoV-2 vaccination. The chain couples TRBV11-2 to TRBJ2-1, with D perhaps TRBD1 (6 bases). The sequence was obtained from a human donor with COVID-19. CDR3 sequence: CASSLVRGSYNEQFF. For the CDR3, the DNA is TGTGCCAGCAGCTTAGTCAGGGGCTCCTACAATGAGCAGTTCTTC.